A single sample is the source of the 26 T cell receptor beta chains below, sequenced in a study of CD8 T cells in ankylosing spondylitis. TCRdb processed the 5' RACE reads anew with MiXCR; each CDR3 protein has one entry. The sample lists under 250,000 distinct CDR3 sequences; about 10% were seen once. Sequenced material: blood, either unsorted or a sorted T cell fraction (not recorded which). These receptors came from a male donor with ankylosing spondylitis or in good health (not recorded which).

This chain links TRBV11-1 with TRBJ1-4; the match to TRBD1 covers 12 bases. V was clipped by 4 bases and J by 8 bases; unmatched bases: 14. In germline, CDR1 is SGHAT, CDR2 FQDESV (reference sequence). CDR3 length equals 18 residues. In DNA, the CDR3 is TGTGCCAGCAGCTCACTCGTTGGGACAGGGGGCAACCGCGAAAAACTGTTTTTT. Encoded protein: CASSSLVGTGGNREKLFF.

This clonotype was seen ten or more times. This chain links TRBV9 with TRBJ2-3; 7 bases are shared with TRBD1. The CDR3 consists of 13 residues. Germline CDR1 reads SGDLS; CDR2 reads YYNGEE. V lost 4 bases, J lost 10 bases, and 9 bases stayed unmatched. CDR3 sequence: CASSPTPGGAQYF. CDR3 DNA sequence: TGTGCCAGCAGCCCGACTCCAGGGGGTGCGCAGTATTTT.

This clonotype was detected only a few times. J is TRBJ2-7 and V is TRBV4-2, with a possible D match to TRBD2 (6 bases). The germline gives CDR1 LGHNA, CDR2 YNFKEQ. With 4 bases removed from V and 0 bases from J, the gap between germline ends came to 16 bases. The CDR3 contains 16 residues. CDR3 amino acids: CASSRSYRESSYEQYF. The DNA of the CDR3 is TGTGCCAGCAGCCGGAGCTACCGGGAGAGCTCCTACGAGCAGTACTTC.

The rearrangement links TRBV6-1 to TRBJ2-3; possible D gene TRBD1, 5 bases. The length of the CDR3 is 14 residues. Germline lookup yields CDR1 MNHNS and CDR2 SASEGT. V was trimmed by 10 bases and J by 2 bases, leaving 16 bases between them. The CDR3 DNA sequence: TGTGCCATGGGTGGGGTAGGGGACACAGATACGCAGTATTTT. Translated, it gives CAMGGVGDTDTQYF.

This clonotype was detected many times. The chain has TRBV10-1 and TRBJ2-2; the match to TRBD2 covers 7 bases. Germline CDR1 is WNHNN and CDR2 is SYGVQD (reference sequence). This CDR3 is 14 amino acids long. V dropped 8 bases and J dropped 0; count of bases not matched to a gene: 3. The CDR3 region has the DNA TGCGCCAGCGGGAGGGATTCGAACACCGGGGAGCTGTTTTTT. Its translation: CASGRDSNTGELFF.

CDR3 protein: CASSLTSSGGYEQYF. The CDR3 nucleotides are TGTGCCAGCAGCTTAACCTCTAGCGGGGGCTACGAGCAGTACTTC. V is TRBV7-2 and J is TRBJ2-7, with 10 positions matching TRBD2. This CDR3 is 15 amino acids long. Unmatched junction bases numbered 4, after V lost 2 bases and J lost 3 bases. Germline V gene data show CDR1 as SGHTA and CDR2 as FQGNSA.

This clonotype was counted ten times or more. V gene TRBV12-3 or TRBV12-4 combines with J gene TRBJ2-2; possibly TRBD1 for D (6 bases). This CDR3 spans 14 amino acids. Trimming took 6 bases from V and 7 from J, leaving 15 bases between them. CDR3: CASSPVGADGELFF. The CDR3 bases are TGTGCCAGCAGCCCCGTGGGGGCGGACGGGGAGCTGTTTTTT.

The chain has TRBV7-2 and TRBJ2-7; a possible D gene is TRBD2 (7 bases). The V gene lost 4 bases and the J gene lost 5 bases, with 24 bases spanning the gap. The germline CDR1 and CDR2 sequences are SGHTA and FQGNSA. The CDR3 loop spans 17 amino acids. CDR3 in amino acids: CASSSLGGAQFRNEQYF. CDR3 sequence (DNA): TGTGCCAGCAGCTCCCTTGGGGGGGCGCAGTTTCGGAACGAGCAGTACTTC.

This clonotype has at least ten counts. The genes are TRBV5-1 and TRBJ2-1, with D possibly called TRBD1 or TRBD2 (6 bases each). Trimming shortened V by 2 bases and J by 8 bases, and 14 bases separated the two germline ends. There are 14 residues in the CDR3. Germline V lookup: CDR1 SGHRS, CDR2 YFSETQ. The DNA for the CDR3 is TGCGCCAGCAGCTTCGGACAGCGCGGGGATGAGCAGTTCTTC. Its translation is CASSFGQRGDEQFF.

As concerns this clonotype: Given a much more abundant clone one base away, this may be a read error. The chain has TRBV14 and TRBJ2-2, with D possibly matching TRBD2 (5 bases). The CDR3 covers 16 residues. Germline V gene sequence: CDR1 SGHDN, CDR2 FVKESK. The CDR3 reads CTSSLRVLVNTGELFF. The CDR3 coding sequence is TGTACCAGCAGCCTCAGAGTACTAGTTAACACCGGGGAGCTGTTTTTT.

The sample holds many counts of this clonotype. The V gene is TRBV7-7, the J gene TRBJ2-5; possibly TRBD2 for D (6 bases). The ends were cut back, 5 bases at V and 5 bases at J, with 21 bases in the middle. The germline V gene encodes CDR1 SSHAT and CDR2 FNYEAQ (reference sequence). There are 16 residues in the CDR3. Written as DNA, the CDR3 is TGTGCCAGCAGCCCGATGGACCAGGGTGGAGGGGAGACCCAGTACTTC. Translation: CASSPMDQGGGETQYF.

This clonotype was seen a few times. V is TRBV4-1 and J is TRBJ1-2; weak D call: TRBD1 (5 bases). The CDR3 sequence is 14 residues long. The V gene lost 0 bases and the J gene lost 4 bases, with 9 bases spanning the gap. Germline V gene data show CDR1 as MGHRA and CDR2 as YSYEKL. The CDR3 DNA is TGCGCCAGCAGCCAAGACAGGGATGGCTATGGCTACACCTTC. This encodes CASSQDRDGYGYTF.

The chain recombines TRBV12-3 or TRBV12-4 with TRBJ2-3; 8 bases fit TRBD1. V lost 5 bases, J lost 2 bases, and 3 bases stayed unmatched. CDR3 length: 14 residues. CDR3 nucleotide sequence: TGTGCCAGCAGTCAGGGGGCCATCACAGATACGCAGTATTTT. It translates to CASSQGAITDTQYF.

This clonotype was counted many times. The rearrangement links TRBV10-3 to TRBJ2-1; unclear D gene. V shed 4 bases and J shed 8 bases, with 18 bases lying between them. The CDR3 sequence is 15 residues long. Looked up from germline, CDR1 is ENHRY and CDR2 is SYGVKD. The CDR3 DNA is TGTGCCATCAGTGTTCCTAGGGTGGGTAGTGATGAGCAGTTCTTC. Translated: CAISVPRVGSDEQFF.

This clonotype was seen at least ten times. V and J are TRBV3-1 and TRBJ2-1, with D maybe TRBD2 (6 bases). The CDR3 loop spans 15 amino acids. Germline V gene sequence: CDR1 LGHDT, CDR2 YNNKEL (reference sequence). V dropped 8 bases and J dropped 7 bases, with 21 bases sitting between them. The CDR3 coding sequence is TGTGCCAGCGGTAACCGGGTGGGGGGAGGAAATGAGCAGTTCTTC. The encoded protein is CASGNRVGGGNEQFF.

This clonotype came up a few times. The chain uses TRBV7-9 and TRBJ2-2; D is ambiguous. Deletions cut 1 base from V and 7 bases from J, with 10 bases between. This CDR3 is built from 14 residues. Germline lookup yields CDR1 SEHNR and CDR2 FQNEAQ (reference sequence). CDR3 loop: CASSLDRSGGELFF. The CDR3 nucleotides read TGTGCCAGCAGCTTAGACCGCTCAGGCGGGGAGCTGTTTTTT.

In this sample, this clonotype turned up many times. V is TRBV20-1 and J is TRBJ2-3, with 8 bases that match TRBD1. Germline CDR1 is DFQATT and CDR2 is SNEGSKA (reference sequence). The V and J ends lost 4 bases and 7 bases, in that order; junction bases with no gene match: 7. This CDR3 region has 13 residues. The CDR3 coding sequence is TGCAGTGCTAAAGGACAGGGTACCAATACGCAGTATTTT. Translated, it gives CSAKGQGTNTQYF.

This clonotype was found many times. J is TRBJ2-7 and V is TRBV18; 8 nucleotides line up with TRBD2. After removal of 3 bases from V and 0 bases from J, the junction contained 7 bases not matched to a gene. The germline V gene has CDR1 KGHSH and CDR2 LQKENI. This CDR3 contains 16 residues. CDR3 amino acids: CASSPRSGGSSYEQYF. The CDR3 DNA reads as TGTGCCAGCTCACCGAGAAGCGGGGGTAGCTCCTACGAGCAGTACTTC.

The chain joins TRBV2 to TRBJ2-3; 7 nucleotides align to TRBD2. After removal of 6 bases from V and 6 bases from J, the junction contained 0 bases not matched to a gene. Germline V gene lookup returns CDR1 SNHLY and CDR2 FYNNEI. The CDR3 loop spans 11 amino acids. Here the CDR3 DNA reads TGTGCCAGCAGGGGGGGGGATACGCAGTATTTT. Translation: CASRGGDTQYF.

This clonotype was picked up many times. The chain employs TRBV15 and TRBJ2-5, with 8 bases that match TRBD2. J lost 5 bases, V lost 0 bases, and 11 bases had no gene match. Germline V gives CDR1 LNHNV, CDR2 YYDKDF (reference sequence). This CDR3 is 17 amino acids long. The CDR3 sequence is CATSRDLPGGPEETQYF. The CDR3, as DNA: TGTGCCACCAGCAGAGACCTTCCGGGAGGGCCTGAGGAGACCCAGTACTTC.

This clonotype was seen ten or more times. V usage is TRBV20-1 and J usage is TRBJ2-4, with 9 bases matching TRBD1. CDR3 length: 14 residues. Trimming cost V 6 bases and J 1 base; bases outside gene matches: 4. The germline V gene has CDR1 DFQATT and CDR2 SNEGSKA (reference sequence). The CDR3 nucleotides read TGCAGTGCGACAGGGGGGGCCGCCAAAAACATTCAGTACTTC. It yields the protein CSATGGAAKNIQYF.

This clonotype came up many times. This chain connects TRBV5-6 to TRBJ2-1; D is possibly TRBD1 or TRBD2 (7 bases each). The CDR3 is 14 residues long. Germline V CDR1 and CDR2: SGHDT, YYEEEE. Trimming took 4 bases from V and 8 from J, leaving 16 bases between them. The CDR3 sequence: CASSAGADRDEQFF. The CDR3 DNA reads TGTGCCAGCAGCGCGGGGGCCGACAGGGATGAGCAGTTCTTC.

The V and J genes are TRBV25-1 and TRBJ2-2; 8 nucleotides align to TRBD2. Germline V gene lookup returns CDR1 MGHDK and CDR2 SYGVNS. This CDR3 is built from 14 residues. J gave up 1 base and V 6 bases, and 1 base lay outside the gene matches. CDR3 DNA sequence: TGTGCCAGCAGCGGGAGGGGGAACACCGGGGAGCTGTTTTTT. The encoded protein is CASSGRGNTGELFF.

This clonotype was counted at least ten times. The chain uses TRBV19 and TRBJ1-5; D uncertain. The CDR3 extends over 12 amino acids. Germline CDR1 and CDR2: LNHDA and SQIVND (reference sequence). Trimming shortened V by 6 bases and J by 3 bases, and 6 bases separated the two germline ends. The CDR3 reads CASRDLNQPQHF. The CDR3 DNA reads TGTGCCAGTAGGGACCTCAATCAGCCCCAGCATTTT.

There are many counts of this clonotype. V usage is TRBV20-1 and J usage is TRBJ2-2, with no clear D. CDR1 and CDR2 from the germline V gene are DFQATT and SNEGSKA (reference sequence). V lost 2 bases and J lost 3, with 7 bases in between. The CDR3 extends over 13 amino acids. CDR3 region: CSARSPDTGELFF. DNA of the CDR3: TGCAGTGCTAGATCCCCAGACACCGGGGAGCTGTTTTTT.

The rearrangement links TRBV10-3 to TRBJ2-1; 12 bases align to TRBD2. V lost 2 bases, J lost 9 bases, and 8 bases stayed unmatched. The CDR3 has 16 amino acids. CDR1 is ENHRY and CDR2 is SYGVKD in the germline V gene. The CDR3, as DNA: TGTGCCATCAGTGAGCCGACTAGCGGGGGATCAGGTGAGCAGTTCTTC. Translated, it gives CAISEPTSGGSGEQFF.